This T cell receptor beta chain was obtained from a study of memory CD4+ T cells and cytomegalovirus serostatus (dated by TCRdb to the late 2010s). About the investigation overall: The roughly 35 healthy Belgian adults in the cohort included 9 who were CMV seropositive and some 25 who were CMV seronegative. The study sequenced CD4+ memory TCRbeta repertoires of a Belgian cohort with known cytomegalovirus serostatus to replicate a published TCR-based CMV serostatus classifier.

With regard to this clone: Its antigen remains undetermined. The input lacks base qualities; no much larger clone sits a single base away.

V loses 4 bases of germline sequence and J loses 9 bases, and the interval between the two ends is 16 bases. Counted from cysteine to phenylalanine, this CDR3 has 14 amino acids. Just CDR3 DNA is preserved here, 42 bases in frame from base 1. In the germline V gene, CDR1 corresponds to MGHRA and CDR2 to YSYEKL. The Quick-DNA Microprep Kit was used to extract genomic DNA from the sorted cells. Amplification of TCRbeta DNA was done with the immunoSEQ hsTCRbeta kit, following the protocol from the manufacturer. An Illumina MiSeq instrument was used to sequence the TCRbeta libraries. The study's processing was this. Removing out-of-frame sequences left some 2.4 million distinct TCRbeta sequences, an average of about 67,000 per individual. Two values were used to score each individual: the count of roughly 180 previously reported CMV-associated TCRbeta sequences and the total count of productive distinct TCRbeta sequences. A beta-binomial model was reimplemented in Python, and scikit-learn random forests with default parameters were trained on data from the US cohort. Classifier performance on the Belgian cohort was summarized as median AUC with percentile confidence intervals calculated over 10,000 bootstrap iterations. As stored in TCRdb, this immuneACCESS dataset retains in-frame rearrangements with V and J assigned. A fraction of the clones does not appear; measured against another copy, unresolved V genes explain less than half of the discrepancy, and the remainder lacks a known reason. V and J calls and clone size are copied from that table; D and trimming were computed from the DNA. The sample contains 52,000 or so clones, over 65% of them found a single time. The top ten clonotypes cover 0.5% to 0.6% of the sample.

What the study reported, not specific to this receptor: Only CD4+CD45RO+ memory cells were sequenced, in contrast to the original study, which included naive and memory CD4+ and CD8+ populations. For CMV serostatus prediction, a median bootstrapped AUC of 0.95 was reached with the original framework, and a median bootstrapped AUC of roughly 0.9 was reached with a US-trained random forest. Of 170 or so previously reported CMV-associated TCRbeta sequences, approximately 70 appeared in the CD4+ memory repertoires, each in one to five individuals. Results were interpreted as suggesting that the CMV-associated TCR signature is largely present in the CD4+ memory repertoire. The original-framework classifier achieved a median bootstrapped AUC of 0.95 with a 95% CI of 0.76-1.00 on the Belgian cohort.

Single viable CD3+CD4+CD8-CD45RO+ cells were sorted as memory CD4+ T cells on a FACSAria II. CMV serostatus was determined with a Roche Elecsys assay detecting serum IgG against CMV pp150, pp28, p38 and p52. Once the samples were thawed, total CD4+ T cells were enriched through positive selection using CD4 magnetic microbeads. The samples came from a different study that was designed specifically to examine the CD4+ T cell memory repertoire. Peripheral blood mononuclear cells were isolated and cryopreserved following standard operating procedures; serum was stored at -80 °C. The staining relied on CD3-PerCP (BW264/56), CD4-APC (RPA-T4), CD45RO-PE (UCHT1) and CD8-Pacific Orange (3B5) antibodies, and Sytox blue was used to exclude non-viable cells.

Material for sequencing was memory CD4+ T cells from blood. The sequence joins TRBV4-1 to TRBJ2-4; a weak D assignment points to TRBD2 (5 bases agree). This sequence originates from an adult in good health and CMV-seronegative. In nucleotide form, the sequence is TGCGCCAGCAGCCTTCAGACGGTTCGGGGCATTCAGTACTTC. The resulting protein is CASSLQTVRGIQYF.